This TCR beta chain was obtained from a study of blood T cells in healthy people across ages. Trimming cost V 2 bases and J 7 bases, with 5 bases left between them. Per the germline V gene, CDR1 is MGHDK and CDR2 is SYGVNS. There are 11 residues in the CDR3. A sample-barcoded 5' primer and a J-beta primer mix were used in a second PCR of roughly 6 to 12 cycles. TCRdb independently ran MiXCR on the 5' RACE reads; one entry per CDR3 protein. The sample gives about 1.4 million distinct CDR3 sequences, around 59% of which show up once; 5.5% to 8% is in the top ten. The origin of this receptor is a man aged 18 to 35 in good health. The J gene is TRBJ1-1, the V gene TRBV25-1; D unclear. The sequencing sample was made of blood. DNA of the CDR3: TGTGCCAGCAGTGAAGGGGTTGAAGCTTTCTTT. Its translation: CASSEGVEAFF.